Listed below are T cell receptor beta chains from one sample, sequenced in a study of cytomegalovirus exposure and HLA in healthy donors. Profiled with immunoSEQ multiplex PCR; TCRdb holds only in-frame clones, not every one. Of fewer than 400,000 clones in the sample, approximately 91% are singletons; the top ten hold roughly 0.96%. The specimen was PBMCs. Every receptor here comes from a young man in good health and CMV-seronegative. Each CDR3 is given without its conserved first and last residue. The order of the fields is clone size, J gene, V gene, CDR3 protein. Some rows have no size entry. The others give once, few or many, or a class for an expanded clone.

once | TRBJ1-6 | TRBV11-2 | ASSRRRSSSYNSPLH
NA | TRBJ2-7 | TRBV15 | ATSREGQLSYEQY
few | TRBJ1-1 | TRBV27 | ASSLQGLNTEAF
NA | TRBJ2-2 | TRBV19 | ASSVPGGELF
NA | TRBJ2-7 | TRBV7-8 | ASRLAGGAVEQY
NA | TRBJ1-6 | TRBV28 | ASSPPPRGMRTYNSPLH
few | TRBJ1-1 | TRBV15 | ATSRGTAGGHTEAF
few | TRBJ2-7 | TRBV6-5 | ASSYSITSSYEQY
once | TRBJ2-7 | TRBV5-1 | ASSPRDSHYEQY
NA | TRBJ1-2 | TRBV20-1 | SARDRGGYT
NA | TRBJ2-7 | TRBV10-2 | ASRQGAWNEQY
few | TRBJ1-2 | TRBV10-3 | AISEDLGSNYGYT
NA | TRBJ1-2 | TRBV29-1 | SSSQGAYNYGYT
once | TRBJ1-2 | TRBV27 | ASSPSGAGTYGYT
NA | TRBJ2-5 | TRBV5-1 | ASSDRQGAAETQY
few | TRBJ1-2 | TRBV27 | ASSLSRTARGYT
NA | TRBJ1-1 | TRBV19 | ASSMGQMLLNTEAF
NA | TRBJ1-1 | TRBV12-5 | ASGSTYRAQESPNTEAF
NA | TRBJ2-7 | TRBV5-1 | ASRTGVEQY
once | TRBJ1-1 | TRBV9 | ASSVEGGLRAF
NA | TRBJ2-3 | TRBV7-2 | ASSINTDTQY
NA | TRBJ2-3 | TRBV11-2 | ASSLDGPAGGTVSTDTQY
once | TRBJ1-1 | TRBV7-2 | ASSSQGQLNTEAF
NA | TRBJ2-2 | TRBV4-1 | ASSQGGVTGELF
NA | TRBJ1-1 | TRBV4-1 | ASSLQTPGQGFGTEAF
NA | TRBJ1-2 | TRBV2 | ASSEDRAKGYT
NA | TRBJ2-2 | TRBV5-4 | ASSLGIQGDTGELF
NA | TRBJ2-5 | TRBV29-1 | SVGPGQGQETQY
NA | TRBJ2-7 | TRBV6-5 | ASKRGPEQY
NA | TRBJ2-7 | TRBV6-5 | ASIGLGQFH
NA | TRBJ1-1 | TRBV28 | AGGQAPPGEAF
NA | TRBJ2-5 | TRBV5-1 | ASSLVPTGEYQETQY
NA | TRBJ1-1 | TRBV2 | ASSEARGAEAF